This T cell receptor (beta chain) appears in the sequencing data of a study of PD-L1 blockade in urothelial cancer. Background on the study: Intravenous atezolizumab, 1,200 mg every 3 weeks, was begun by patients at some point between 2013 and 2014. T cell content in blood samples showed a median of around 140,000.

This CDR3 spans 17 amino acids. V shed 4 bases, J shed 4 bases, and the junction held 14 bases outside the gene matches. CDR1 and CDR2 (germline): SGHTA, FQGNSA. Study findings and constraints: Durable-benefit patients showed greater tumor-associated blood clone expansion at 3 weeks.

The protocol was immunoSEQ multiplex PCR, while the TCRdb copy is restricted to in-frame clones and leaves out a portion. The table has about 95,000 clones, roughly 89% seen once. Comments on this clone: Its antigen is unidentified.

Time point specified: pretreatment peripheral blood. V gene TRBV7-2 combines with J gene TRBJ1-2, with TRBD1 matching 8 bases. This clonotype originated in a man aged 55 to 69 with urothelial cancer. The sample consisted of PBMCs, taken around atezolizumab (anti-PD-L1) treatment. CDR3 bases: TGTGCCAGCAGCTCGACAGGGGTTGGGCTAAGGGCCTATGGCTACACCTTC. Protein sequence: CASSSTGVGLRAYGYTF.